Sequencing of this T cell receptor beta chain was carried out in a study of tumor and adjacent non-tumor tissue in lung cancer. Study overall: Some 3.9 million productive TCRbeta reads were obtained per sample on average.

Three rounds of nested PCR, following a modified ARM-PCR protocol, produced the TCRbeta library. TCRdb fed the multiplex PCR reads into MiXCR, producing one record per CDR3 protein. The sample lists 48,000 or so distinct CDR3 sequences; roughly two thirds were seen once. The template was RNA from unsorted bulk tissue. Distant lung tissue was collected more than 3 cm away from the tumor edge. Turning to this clonotype: The antigen is not known.

The length of the CDR3 is 16 residues. Germline V CDR1 and CDR2: MNHEY, SVGAGI. Whole-study findings and limits: Normal lung showed higher cumulative top 100 clone frequency than tumor. Tumor tissue had significantly higher TCR diversity than normal lung.

This clonotype originated in a woman aged 70-85 years with non-small cell lung cancer. The chain carries TRBV6-5 and TRBJ2-7, with a weak D call TRBD2 (6 bases). Material: distant non-tumor lung tissue. CDR3 sequence reads: CSSSPLRESKPYEQYF. The CDR3 DNA reads as TGTAGCAGCAGTCCTCTCCGGGAGAGTAAACCCTACGAGCAGTACTTC.